The 14 T cell receptor beta chains listed next were all sequenced from one sample in a study of blood T cell repertoires in COVID-19. Assay used: immunoSEQ multiplex PCR; TCRdb lists only in-frame clones, some missing. The profile covers about 140,000 clones, with 65% to 80% appearing a single time and 1.9% taken by the ten largest. The sample taken for sequencing was peripheral blood. The receptor source for this set is a woman aged 55-75 years with acute or convalescent COVID-19.

The chain uses TRBV23-1 and TRBJ2-1; 9 bases fit TRBD1. TRBV23-1 is an ORF for which the function is uncertain. V was clipped by 4 bases and J by 6 bases; unmatched bases: 7. The CDR3 covers 15 residues. The CDR3 is CASSLLGQGFNEQFF. CDR3 bases: TGCGCCAGCAGTCTGCTGGGACAGGGATTCAATGAGCAGTTCTTC.

This sequence joins TRBV5-1 and TRBJ2-6, with unresolved D. This CDR3 spans 15 amino acids. V lost 2 bases to trimming and J lost 0 bases, with 6 bases between them. The V gene's germline CDR1 is SGHRS and CDR2 YFSETQ. CDR3 sequence (DNA): TGCGCCAGCAGCTTCACTCTCTCTGGGGCCAACGTCCTGACTTTC. Its protein is CASSFTLSGANVLTF.

The rearrangement joins TRBV7-6 to TRBJ1-1; tentatively, D is TRBD1 (5 bases). Trimming took off 5 bases at V and 3 bases at J, with 13 bases between the two ends. Germline values: CDR1 SGHVS, CDR2 FNYEAQ. CDR3 size: 14 residues. CDR3 sequence reads: CASSLDQGDTEAFF. The DNA of the CDR3 is TGTGCCAGCAGCCTCGACCAGGGTGACACTGAAGCTTTCTTT.

The chain joins TRBV19 to TRBJ1-4; maybe TRBD1 (5 bases). Germline CDR1 LNHDA, CDR2 SQIVND (reference sequence). V dropped 7 bases and J dropped 8 bases, with 14 bases sitting between them. The CDR3 is made up of 13 amino acids. The DNA for the CDR3 is TGTGCCAGTATGGACACGTTGGACGAAAAACTGTTTTTT. Translating it yields CASMDTLDEKLFF.

The genes are TRBV5-1 and TRBJ2-1, with TRBD2 matching over 7 bases. CDR1 SGHRS and CDR2 YFSETQ come from the germline V gene. J gave up 2 bases and V 3 bases, and 14 bases lay outside the gene matches. The length of the CDR3 is 18 residues. Here the CDR3 DNA reads TGCGCCAGCAGCTCGGGAATTTGGCTAGCGGTGACCTACAATGAGCAGTTCTTC. This translates into CASSSGIWLAVTYNEQFF.

The rearrangement joins TRBV7-9 to TRBJ1-1; TRBD1 is a possible D gene (6 bases). This CDR3 contains 16 residues. The ends were cut back, 3 bases at V and 4 bases at J, with 18 bases in the middle. Germline CDR1 and CDR2: SEHNR and FQNEAQ (reference sequence). CDR3 sequence (DNA): TGTGCCAGCAGCTTGCCCCCGGGACCCAGGGGCACTGAAGCTTTCTTT. Translating gives CASSLPPGPRGTEAFF.

The rearrangement joins TRBV5-4 to TRBJ2-7; 9 bases line up with TRBD1. The CDR3 extends over 13 amino acids. Per germline, CDR1 SGHNT and CDR2 YYREEE (reference sequence). With V trimmed by 9 bases and J by 2 bases, 6 bases remained unmatched. The CDR3 sequence is CATMGQGTYEQYF. The CDR3 DNA is TGTGCCACCATGGGACAGGGTACCTACGAGCAGTACTTC.

The J gene is TRBJ1-2, the V gene TRBV7-9, with D unresolved. This CDR3 has 13 residues. Germline-derived CDR1 and CDR2 are SEHNR and FQNEAQ (reference sequence). Trimming pared 7 bases from V and 7 bases from J, leaving 16 bases between. Written as DNA, the CDR3 is TGTGCCAGCACCCGGGTGATAGGATCTGGCTACACCTTC. Its protein is CASTRVIGSGYTF. Drawing the rest from reference TRBV7-9 and TRBJ1-2, the complete variable domain is DTGVSQNPRHKITKRGQNVTFRCDPISEHNRLYWYRQTLGQGPEFLTYFQNEAQLEKSRLLSDRFSAERPKGSFSTLEIQRTEQGDSAMYLCASTRVIGSGYTFGSGTRLTVV.

This chain's CDR3 is CASSRLGLTVYNEQFF. The CDR3 DNA follows: TGTGCCAGCAGTCGTTTGGGACTCACCGTTTACAATGAGCAGTTCTTC. The genes are TRBV28 and TRBJ2-1; D might be TRBD2 (6 bases). This CDR3 contains 16 residues. CDR1 and CDR2 (germline): MDHEN, SYDVKM. The germline V and J ends were trimmed by 5 bases and 4 bases, with 18 bases remaining between them.

The chain uses TRBV27 and TRBJ2-2; TRBD1 matches at 7 bases. CDR1 is MNHEY, CDR2 SMNVEV, per germline (reference sequence). The trim removed 6 bases at V and 4 bases at J, leaving 5 bases unmatched. The CDR3 consists of 14 residues. The CDR3: CASRYTGVTGELFF. The CDR3 bases are TGTGCCAGCAGATACACAGGGGTCACCGGGGAGCTGTTTTTT.

In nucleotides, the CDR3 is TGTGCCAGCAGCAGCGGGAGTCTTATAATGACAGATACGCAGTATTTT. Its translation is CASSSGSLIMTDTQYF. The chain carries TRBV9 and TRBJ2-3, with 8 bases that match TRBD2. The CDR3 is 16 amino acids. Trimming took 4 bases from V and 3 from J; bases not matched to a gene: 10. CDR1 SGDLS and CDR2 YYNGEE come from the germline V gene. Supplemented by reference TRBV9 and TRBJ2-3, the full variable domain reads DSGVTQTPKHLITATGQRVTLRCSPRSGDLSVYWYQQSLDQGLQFLIQYYNGEERAKGNILERFSAQQFPDLHSELNLSSLELGDSALYFCASSSGSLIMTDTQYFGPGTRLTVL.

The rearrangement joins TRBV19 to TRBJ2-7, with D possibly matching TRBD1 (6 bases). The CDR3 sequence is 14 residues long. Trimming removed 6 bases from V and 6 bases from J, with 18 bases in between. Germline CDR1 and CDR2: LNHDA and SQIVND (reference sequence). The CDR3 nucleotides read TGTGCCAGTAGATCTACAGGGAAGGTTCGCGAGCAGTACTTC. Protein: CASRSTGKVREQYF.

This chain links TRBV2 with TRBJ2-7; 9 nucleotides match TRBD2. CDR1 is SNHLY and CDR2 is FYNNEI in the germline V gene. The CDR3 sequence is 14 residues long. V lost 5 bases to trimming and J lost 4 bases; unmatched junction nucleotides: 6. The CDR3 here is CASSLAGAGYEQYF. In DNA form, the CDR3 reads TGTGCCAGCAGTTTAGCGGGAGCGGGATACGAGCAGTACTTC.

The chain joins TRBV5-4 to TRBJ2-5; 7 bases are shared with TRBD1. After removal of 2 bases from V and 4 bases from J, the junction contained 5 bases not matched to a gene. The CDR3 consists of 14 residues. Germline CDR1 is SGHNT and CDR2 is YYREEE (reference sequence). The CDR3 spells CASSLRQGLETQYF. In DNA, the CDR3 is TGTGCCAGCAGCTTAAGACAGGGTTTAGAGACCCAGTACTTC.